The present T cell receptor (beta chain) was sequenced within a study of OX40 agonist ivuxolimab in advanced cancers. Some clones are missing from TCRdb's copy, which holds only in-frame ones; the method was immunoSEQ multiplex PCR. Of 57,000 or so clones in the sample, roughly 89% were seen once. This clone was detected only a few times. Sequencing was performed on CD4+ or CD8+ T cells sorted from blood, taken in a trial of the OX40 agonist ivuxolimab. The receptor comes from an adult with an advanced solid tumor such as melanoma, head and neck, liver or kidney cancer.

In nucleotides, the CDR3 is TGTGCCAGCAGCCTAGGGGTTGCAACTAATGAAAAACTGTTTTTT. Protein product: CASSLGVATNEKLFF. The chain employs TRBV9 and TRBJ1-4; D might be TRBD1 (5 bases). Looked up from germline, CDR1 is SGDLS and CDR2 is YYNGEE. With 4 bases removed from V and 0 bases from J, the gap between germline ends came to 10 bases. This CDR3 spans 15 amino acids.